These 23 T cell receptor beta chains were all obtained from the same sample, sequenced in a study of blood T cell repertoires in COVID-19. The table came from immunoSEQ multiplex PCR; TCRdb's copy has only in-frame clones and leaves some out. The sample has approximately 45,000 clones, 80% to 90% seen once. The source material was peripheral blood. These receptor sequences come from a middle-aged woman with acute or convalescent COVID-19.

This clone showed up just once. The chain employs TRBV28 and TRBJ2-1, with 10 bases matching TRBD2. The V gene's germline CDR1 is MDHEN and CDR2 SYDVKM. The V gene end was trimmed by 8 bases and the J gene end by 0 bases; junction bases not matched to a gene: 10. The CDR3 has 17 amino acids. CDR3: CASRLSGRPSSYNEQFF. The CDR3 nucleotides are TGTGCCAGCCGCCTTAGCGGGAGGCCGAGCTCCTACAATGAGCAGTTCTTC.

This clone appeared a few times. CDR3 sequence: CASSERQDSWGYTF. For the CDR3, the DNA is TGTGCCAGCAGTGAAAGACAGGATTCTTGGGGCTACACCTTC. The genes are TRBV2 and TRBJ1-2; weak D call: TRBD1 (6 bases). V was clipped by 2 bases and J by 8 bases, with 15 bases between them. This CDR3 is 14 amino acids long. Per germline, CDR1 SNHLY and CDR2 FYNNEI. The whole variable domain, filled in from reference TRBV2 and TRBJ1-2, reads EPEVTQTPSHQVTQMGQEVILRCVPISNHLYFYWYRQILGQKVEFLVSFYNNEISEKSEIFDDQFSVERPDGSNFTLKIRSTKLEDSAMYFCASSERQDSWGYTFGSGTRLTVV.

The V and J genes are TRBV11-2 and TRBJ2-5, with 9 bases fitting TRBD1. The V gene end was trimmed by 4 bases and the J gene end by 5 bases; junction bases not matched to a gene: 11. Germline assignment: CDR1 SGHAT and CDR2 FQNNGV. The CDR3 extends over 16 amino acids. The CDR3 loop reads CASSYRQGVVGETQYF. The CDR3 nucleotides are TGTGCCAGCAGCTACCGACAGGGGGTAGTAGGGGAGACCCAGTACTTC.

The chain employs TRBV11-2 and TRBJ2-7, with a tentative D call TRBD1 (6 bases). The CDR3 has 15 residues. Germline CDR1 is SGHAT and CDR2 is FQNNGV. V was shortened by 5 bases and J by 0 bases, with 14 bases between the two germline ends. The CDR3 sequence is CASSPGTLSSYEQYF. CDR3 nucleotides: TGTGCCAGCAGCCCGGGGACACTGAGCTCCTACGAGCAGTACTTC.

This chain joins TRBV10-3 and TRBJ2-7; 10 bases map to TRBD1. The CDR3 contains 15 residues. The trim removed 5 bases at V and 6 bases at J, leaving 10 bases unmatched. Looked up from germline, CDR1 is ENHRY and CDR2 is SYGVKD. The CDR3 sequence is CAISTPRGTGVEQYF. In DNA, the CDR3 is TGTGCCATCAGTACCCCGAGGGGGACAGGGGTCGAGCAGTACTTC.

The chain couples TRBV27 to TRBJ1-1; D call uncertain. Germline lookup yields CDR1 MNHEY and CDR2 SMNVEV (reference sequence). CDR3 size: 15 residues. The ends were cut back, 3 bases at V and 0 bases at J, with 11 bases in the middle. The CDR3: CASSFGGRMNTEAFF. In DNA, the CDR3 is TGTGCCAGCAGTTTCGGAGGGCGAATGAACACTGAAGCTTTCTTT.

V usage is TRBV5-1 and J usage is TRBJ1-1; TRBD1 matches 9 bases. Germline CDR1 is SGHRS and CDR2 is YFSETQ. The CDR3 is 14 amino acids. Germline trimming cut 7 bases from V and 1 base from J; bases unmatched to any gene: 5. CDR3: CASFGTGSNTEAFF. CDR3 nucleotide sequence: TGCGCCAGCTTCGGGACAGGGTCGAACACTGAAGCTTTCTTT.

The chain is built from TRBV11-2 and TRBJ1-2; weak D call: TRBD1 (5 bases). The length of the CDR3 is 14 residues. Per the germline V gene, CDR1 is SGHAT and CDR2 is FQNNGV. For the CDR3, the DNA is TGTGCGAGCCAACGCGGGGGATTGAACTATGGCTACACCTTC. Translated: CASQRGGLNYGYTF. Drawing the rest from reference TRBV11-2 and TRBJ1-2, the complete variable domain is EAGVAQSPRYKIIEKRQSVAFWCNPISGHATLYWYQQILGQGPKLLIQFQNNGVVDDSQLPKDRFSAERLKGVDSTLKIQPAKLEDSAVYLCASQRGGLNYGYTFGSGTRLTVV.

This rearrangement joins TRBV5-1 to TRBJ1-6, with a possible D match to TRBD1 (6 bases). Looked up from germline, CDR1 is SGHRS and CDR2 is YFSETQ. This CDR3 contains 14 residues. Trimming stripped 0 bases from V and 9 bases from J, with 10 bases between. The chain's CDR3 is CASSLDGQSSPLHF. As DNA, the CDR3 is TGCGCCAGCAGCTTGGATGGACAGAGTTCACCCCTCCACTTT. Supplemented by reference TRBV5-1 and TRBJ1-6, the full variable domain reads KAGVTQTPRYLIKTRGQQVTLSCSPISGHRSVSWYQQTPGQGLQFLFEYFSETQRNKGNFPGRFSGRQFSNSRSEMNVSTLELGDSALYLCASSLDGQSSPLHFGNGTRLTVT.

CDR3 amino acids: CASEPGTSGTDTQYF. DNA of the CDR3: TGTGCCAGCGAACCTGGGACTAGCGGCACAGATACGCAGTATTTT. The J gene is TRBJ2-3, the V gene TRBV28; TRBD2 matches at 10 bases. This CDR3 has 15 residues. The V gene's germline CDR1 is MDHEN and CDR2 SYDVKM. Trimming removed 8 bases from V and 1 base from J; junction bases left unmatched: 6.

V gene TRBV28 combines with J gene TRBJ1-3; a weak D match, TRBD1 (5 bases). This CDR3 is built from 13 residues. Trimming took 8 bases from V and 3 from J, leaving 11 bases between them. Germline V gives CDR1 MDHEN, CDR2 SYDVKM. In DNA form, the CDR3 reads TGTGCCAGCCGAACGGGGGGTGGAAACACCATATATTTT. Translating it yields CASRTGGGNTIYF.

This clone was seen only once. The chain links TRBV5-6 to TRBJ1-5; 9 bases match TRBD1. Looked up from germline, CDR1 is SGHDT and CDR2 is YYEEEE. V shed 2 bases, J shed 0 bases, and the junction held 12 bases outside the gene matches. The CDR3 has 19 residues. CDR3 DNA sequence: TGTGCCAGCAGCTTACGACAGGGGGGAGCGAAAGATAGCAATCAGCCCCAGCATTTT. Encoded protein: CASSLRQGGAKDSNQPQHF.

CDR3 sequence (DNA): TGTGCCAGCAGCTCCACAGGGGGCGTAGAGCAGTTCTTC. Its protein product is CASSSTGGVEQFF. The rearrangement joins TRBV7-3 to TRBJ2-1; 9 bases are a match to TRBD1. The length of the CDR3 is 13 residues. With 4 bases clipped from V and 10 bases from J, the junction kept 5 bases outside the gene matches. Per germline, CDR1 SGHTA and CDR2 FQGTGA.

The J gene is TRBJ1-2, the V gene TRBV3-1 (or the pseudogene TRBV3-2); 9 positions agree with TRBD1. V trimming: 4 bases; J trimming: 8 bases; junction bases outside the gene matches: 11. CDR3 length: 15 amino acids. The germline CDR1 and CDR2 sequences are LGHDT and YNNKEL (reference sequence). CDR3 region: CASSPLGGTGKGYTF. The CDR3 coding sequence is TGTGCCAGCAGCCCCCTGGGGGGGACAGGGAAAGGCTACACCTTC.

The J gene is TRBJ2-1, the V gene TRBV13, with 10 positions matching TRBD2. Looked up from germline, CDR1 is PRHDT and CDR2 is FYEKMQ (reference sequence). V gave up 5 bases and J gave up 7 bases; unmatched junction bases: 5. CDR3 length: 14 residues. The CDR3 region is CASSLSGGANEQFF. The CDR3, as DNA: TGTGCCAGCAGCCTAAGCGGGGGGGCGAATGAGCAGTTCTTC.

This clone was picked up one time. The V and J genes are TRBV28 and TRBJ2-1; 7 bases match TRBD2. Germline V CDR1 and CDR2: MDHEN, SYDVKM. CDR3 length: 16 residues. Trimming at V came to 2 bases and at J to 2 bases, leaving 6 bases not matched to a gene. Written as DNA, the CDR3 is TGTGCCAGCAGTTTAAGAGGTCTAGCGGCCTACAATGAGCAGTTCTTC. It specifies CASSLRGLAAYNEQFF.

The rearrangement uses TRBV5-1 and TRBJ2-3; maybe TRBD1 (5 bases). The germline V and J ends were trimmed by 4 bases and 5 bases, with 11 bases remaining between them. The CDR3 extends over 13 amino acids. Germline V gene lookup returns CDR1 SGHRS and CDR2 YFSETQ. This CDR3 is CASSLWTLDTQYF. As DNA, the CDR3 is TGCGCCAGCAGCCTATGGACACTAGATACGCAGTATTTT.

The chain carries TRBV11-3 and TRBJ2-5; 9 nucleotides match TRBD2. The CDR3 covers 18 residues. With V trimmed by 0 bases and J by 0 bases, 8 bases remained unmatched. The germline V gene has CDR1 SGHNT and CDR2 YENEEA. In nucleotides, the CDR3 is TGTGCCAGCAGCTTAGAGGGAAGACTAGCGGATCACCAAGAGACCCAGTACTTC. Its protein is CASSLEGRLADHQETQYF.

The chain carries TRBV10-3 and TRBJ2-2; 7 bases are a match to TRBD2. Germline-derived CDR1 and CDR2 are ENHRY and SYGVKD. The trim removed 3 bases at V and 1 base at J, leaving 5 bases unmatched. CDR3 length: 16 amino acids. In nucleotides, the CDR3 is TGTGCCATCAGTGATGGAGGCGGGAGGAACACCGGGGAGCTGTTTTTT. It specifies CAISDGGGRNTGELFF.

The rearrangement joins TRBV18 to TRBJ2-1; TRBD1 agrees at 7 bases. The CDR3 is made up of 16 amino acids. The J segment lost 7 bases and the V segment lost 6 bases, leaving 15 bases of the junction unmatched. Germline CDR1 reads KGHSH; CDR2 reads LQKENI. CDR3 coding DNA: TGTGCCAGCTCTCGCATTCGGGGACAGTGGTCGAATGAGCAGTTCTTC. As protein: CASSRIRGQWSNEQFF.

The chain is built from TRBV5-5 and TRBJ2-1; 10 nucleotides line up with TRBD1. This CDR3 contains 14 residues. The germline V gene has CDR1 SGHKS and CDR2 YYEKEE (reference sequence). V shed 4 bases, J shed 7 bases, and the junction held 5 bases outside the gene matches. CDR3 DNA sequence: TGTGCCAGCAGCCCCGACAGGGGGCGGAATGAGCAGTTCTTC. As protein: CASSPDRGRNEQFF.

J is TRBJ2-4 and V is TRBV4-1; 10 nucleotides align to TRBD2. The CDR3 has 17 residues. V dropped 1 base and J dropped 4; count of bases not matched to a gene: 7. Germline lookup yields CDR1 MGHRA and CDR2 YSYEKL. CDR3 amino acids: CASSQVLGLAAKNIQYF. The CDR3 bases are TGCGCCAGCAGCCAAGTATTAGGACTAGCGGCAAAAAACATTCAGTACTTC.

This chain connects TRBV15 to TRBJ1-5; possible D gene TRBD1, 5 bases. From germline, CDR1 is LNHNV and CDR2 YYDKDF (reference sequence). This CDR3 has 14 residues. V shed 1 base and J shed 3 bases, with 7 bases lying between them. CDR3 amino acids: CATSRGQHNQPQHF. CDR3 nucleotide sequence: TGTGCCACCAGCAGAGGACAGCACAATCAGCCCCAGCATTTT.